The next 6 T cell receptor beta chains were all read from a single sample in a study of CD8+CD57+ T cells in acquired aplastic anemia. Sequencing was done on patients that had shown CD8+CD57+ cell expansion by flow cytometry. Researchers used genomic DNA as the template to profile TCR beta VDJ and CDR3. TCRdb recomputed calls from the reads with MiXCR, one row per CDR3 protein. The sample consists of about 180,000 distinct CDR3 sequences, 48% of them appearing once. The sample taken for sequencing was sorted CD4+, CD8+, or CD8+CD57+ T cells (not recorded which) from PBMCs. The receptors derive from a human donor with aplastic anemia.

The chain uses TRBV30 and TRBJ1-2; the D is unclear. The V end lost 3 bases, the J end lost 2 bases, and 10 bases lay between the germline ends. The CDR3 is 13 residues long. Looked up from germline, CDR1 is GTSNPN and CDR2 is SVGIG (reference sequence). The CDR3 DNA reads TGTGCCTGGAGGTGGGCTATCAACTATGGCTACACCTTC. Residues: CAWRWAINYGYTF.

The rearrangement joins TRBV7-8 to TRBJ1-2, with TRBD1 matching over 9 bases. The junction had 18 bases not matched to a gene; V was cut back by 3 bases and J by 7 bases. This CDR3 spans 18 amino acids. Germline V gives CDR1 SGHVS, CDR2 FQNEAQ. CDR3 nucleotide sequence: TGTGCCAGCAGCTTGTCGAGCTTAGGGGACAGGGTCGGCGGTGGCTACACCTTC. Amino acid sequence: CASSLSSLGDRVGGGYTF.

The V gene is TRBV2, the J gene TRBJ2-1; D is unclear. Germline assignment: CDR1 SNHLY and CDR2 FYNNEI. Between the trimmed V and J ends, which lost 1 base and 7 bases, there was a span of 5 bases. CDR3 length: 12 amino acids. The CDR3 DNA follows: TGTGCCAGCAGTGAAGTTGCGAATGAGCAGTTCTTC. This encodes CASSEVANEQFF.

V usage is TRBV2 and J usage is TRBJ2-7; 12 bases match TRBD2. The CDR3 has 14 residues. Germline V gene data show CDR1 as SNHLY and CDR2 as FYNNEI. V lost 8 bases and J lost 7; bases outside the gene matches: 9. CDR3 protein: CASRRLAGVEEQYF. The CDR3 coding sequence is TGTGCCAGCCGGCGACTAGCGGGAGTGGAAGAGCAGTACTTC.

The V call is TRBV12-3 or TRBV12-4, the J call TRBJ2-3; D is unresolved. This CDR3 is built from 14 residues. Trimming removed 6 bases from V and 0 bases from J, with 10 bases in between. The CDR3 DNA reads as TGTGCCAGCAGCTCCTTGGGGAGCACAGATACGCAGTATTTT. Amino acids: CASSSLGSTDTQYF.

This clonotype was counted at least ten times. The J gene is TRBJ2-1, the V gene TRBV10-3; D gene ambiguous. V gave up 6 bases and J gave up 0 bases, with 12 bases separating them. CDR1 ENHRY and CDR2 SYGVKD come from the germline V gene. CDR3 length: 15 amino acids. This chain's CDR3 is CAIRPPGPSYNEQFF. CDR3 nucleotide sequence: TGTGCCATCAGACCTCCGGGCCCCTCCTACAATGAGCAGTTCTTC.